The 24 T cell receptor beta chains in this list originate from one sample, sequenced in a study of Graves' ophthalmopathy and Graves' hyperthyroidism. Beta-chain TCR CDR3 regions were amplified from RNA transcripts. The library came from an HTBI-primed first-round RT-PCR and a second-round multiplex PCR. TCRdb independently ran MiXCR on the multiplex PCR reads; one entry per CDR3 protein. The table includes under 800,000 distinct CDR3 sequences, about 20% detected once. The sequencing sample was made of peripheral blood. These receptors came from a woman between 18 and 29 years old with stable Graves' hyperthyroidism. Some clones in this sample may be carry-over from other donors' samples.

This clonotype was seen many times. This chain links TRBV19 with TRBJ1-2; maybe TRBD1 (5 bases). Germline CDR1 LNHDA, CDR2 SQIVND (reference sequence). Trimming cost V 11 bases and J 4 bases, with 23 bases left between them. The length of the CDR3 is 15 residues. In DNA, the CDR3 is TGTGCCTCAGGCCAGGGCGACTTGAGGGGCTATGGCTACACCTTC. It translates to CASGQGDLRGYGYTF.

This clonotype showed up just a few times. The CDR3 DNA is TGCAGTGCTAGAGGACCTAGCGGATACGAGCAGTACTTC. Translating it yields CSARGPSGYEQYF. V is TRBV20-1 and J is TRBJ2-7; 7 nucleotides agree with TRBD2. V shed 1 base, J shed 4 bases, and the junction held 4 bases outside the gene matches. CDR3 size: 13 residues. Germline CDR1 is DFQATT and CDR2 is SNEGSKA (reference sequence).

In its sample, this clonotype was seen many times. The chain employs TRBV6-1 and TRBJ1-5; D not certain. CDR3 length equals 13 residues. Germline V gene lookup returns CDR1 MNHNS and CDR2 SASEGT. V dropped 4 bases and J dropped 7 bases, with 11 bases sitting between them. The CDR3 sequence is CASSVRPVQPQHF. CDR3 nucleotide sequence: TGTGCCAGCAGTGTACGCCCAGTGCAGCCCCAGCATTTT.

This clonotype was counted only a few times. The chain employs TRBV4-1 and TRBJ2-7; D gene ambiguous. The V and J ends lost 3 bases and 0 bases respectively, with 9 bases between them. Germline V gene data show CDR1 as MGHRA and CDR2 as YSYEKL. This CDR3 region has 14 residues. The CDR3 here is CASSHSGVSYEQYF. CDR3 in DNA: TGCGCCAGCAGCCATTCTGGGGTCTCCTACGAGCAGTACTTC.

The rearrangement joins TRBV28 to TRBJ2-5; tentatively, D is TRBD1 (5 bases). V lost 3 bases and J 5 bases, leaving 13 bases between the germline ends. CDR3 length: 14 amino acids. Germline CDR1 and CDR2: MDHEN and SYDVKM. DNA for the CDR3: TGTGCCAGCAGTTTTGGTTCAGGGTTGGAGACCCAGTACTTC. It is translated as CASSFGSGLETQYF.

This clonotype was recorded many times. This rearrangement joins TRBV5-5 to TRBJ1-1, with 8 bases identical to TRBD1. Germline assignment: CDR1 SGHKS and CDR2 YYEKEE (reference sequence). After removal of 3 bases from V and 10 bases from J, the junction contained 8 bases not matched to a gene. This CDR3 has 13 residues. The CDR3 sequence: CASSSSNRGRAFF. The CDR3 DNA sequence: TGTGCCAGCAGCTCGAGCAACAGGGGGAGAGCTTTCTTT. Full variable domain (remainder filled in from reference TRBV5-5 and TRBJ1-1): DAGVTQSPTHLIKTRGQQVTLRCSPISGHKSVSWYQQVLGQGPQFIFQYYEKEERGRGNFPDRFSARQFPNYSSELNVNALLLGDSALYLCASSSSNRGRAFFGQGTRLTVV.

This clonotype was observed many times. The rearrangement joins TRBV19 to TRBJ1-2, with D uncertain. Trimming stripped 9 bases from V and 1 base from J, with 9 bases between. Germline CDR1 LNHDA, CDR2 SQIVND (reference sequence). This CDR3 is built from 12 residues. DNA of the CDR3: TGTGCCAGCAAGACCCTTAACTATGGCTACACCTTC. This sequence encodes CASKTLNYGYTF.

At least ten counts were recorded for this clonotype. The chain is built from TRBV12-3 or TRBV12-4 and TRBJ1-3; the D is unclear. The germline V and J ends were trimmed by 2 bases and 3 bases, with 8 bases remaining between them. The CDR3 totals 14 residues. The DNA of the CDR3 is TGTGCCAGCAGTTTACTGGGAAGTGGAAACACCATATATTTT. Translated, it gives CASSLLGSGNTIYF.

V usage is TRBV29-1 and J usage is TRBJ1-2; perhaps TRBD1 as D (5 bases). Germline-derived CDR1 and CDR2 are SQVTM and ANQGSEA. This CDR3 is 14 amino acids long. The germline V and J ends were trimmed by 3 bases and 0 bases, with 11 bases remaining between them. CDR3 residues: CSVDRAGTNYGYTF. The CDR3 bases are TGCAGCGTTGACAGGGCCGGGACTAACTATGGCTACACCTTC.

This clonotype was recorded many times. The chain combines TRBV6-5 with TRBJ1-1; no clear D gene. Between the trimmed V and J ends, which lost 2 bases and 3 bases, there was a span of 7 bases. The length of the CDR3 is 13 residues. CDR1 and CDR2 from the germline V gene are MNHEY and SVGAGI. The DNA for the CDR3 is TGTGCCAGCAGTTACGACGGGTACACTGAAGCTTTCTTT. It encodes CASSYDGYTEAFF.

This clonotype was recorded only once. V is TRBV6-2 or TRBV6-3 and J is TRBJ2-7; tentative D call: TRBD2 (7 bases). V was trimmed by 2 bases and J by 0 bases, leaving 20 bases between them. Germline CDR1 MNHEY, CDR2 SVGEGT. The CDR3 is 18 amino acids. CDR3 nucleotide sequence: TGTGCCAGCAGTTACCGGAGGAGCGGAGGGGGGGCCTCCTACGAGCAGTACTTC. It specifies CASSYRRSGGGASYEQYF.

The genes are TRBV12-3 or TRBV12-4 and TRBJ2-7; unclear D gene. V was trimmed by 1 base and J by 4 bases, leaving 11 bases between them. The CDR3 consists of 14 residues. CDR3 coding DNA: TGTGCCAGCAGTTTAGGGTCCTACATTTACGAGCAGTACTTC. This sequence encodes CASSLGSYIYEQYF.

In this sample, this clonotype turned up many times. The chain is built from TRBV5-1 and TRBJ1-5; the D is unclear. V dropped 4 bases and J dropped 7 bases, with 18 bases sitting between them. The CDR3 is made up of 15 amino acids. From germline, CDR1 is SGHRS and CDR2 YFSETQ. The CDR3 region has the DNA TGCGCCAGCAGCCCCCTAGGGCGTCGAGGACAGCCCCAGCATTTT. It specifies CASSPLGRRGQPQHF.

This clonotype was seen at least ten times. The rearrangement uses TRBV30 and TRBJ1-6; D perhaps matches TRBD1 (5 bases). This CDR3 comprises 14 residues. Trimming pared 4 bases from V and 0 bases from J, leaving 7 bases between. Germline V gene sequence: CDR1 GTSNPN, CDR2 SVGIG (reference sequence). Written as DNA, the CDR3 is TGTGCCTGGATCGGGGGCTCCTATAATTCACCCCTCCACTTT. Translating gives CAWIGGSYNSPLHF.

This clonotype was seen ten or more times. V is TRBV20-1 and J is TRBJ1-5, with D perhaps matching TRBD1 (5 bases). Looked up from germline, CDR1 is DFQATT and CDR2 is SNEGSKA (reference sequence). There are 13 residues in the CDR3. Trimming took 3 bases from V and 2 from J, leaving 8 bases between them. The CDR3 here is CSARGPGNQPQHF. The CDR3 nucleotides are TGCAGTGCTAGGGGACCTGGCAATCAGCCCCAGCATTTT.

This clonotype was counted ten times or more. The V call is TRBV14, the J call TRBJ1-1, with a tentative D call TRBD1 (6 bases). Looked up from germline, CDR1 is SGHDN and CDR2 is FVKESK. V was trimmed by 4 bases and J by 5 bases, leaving 14 bases between them. The CDR3 extends over 14 amino acids. Here the CDR3 DNA reads TGTGCCAGCAGCCCTCTCGGAGGGGGGACTGAAGCTTTCTTT. Protein sequence: CASSPLGGGTEAFF.

The V gene is TRBV11-2, the J gene TRBJ1-1; TRBD1 might be the D (5 bases). The CDR3 has 16 amino acids. Germline-derived CDR1 and CDR2 are SGHAT and FQNNGV. Trimming cost V 1 base and J 1 base, with 13 bases left between them. The CDR3 DNA reads TGTGCCAGCAGCTTAGGGGCTGGAGGGGAGAACACTGAAGCTTTCTTT. This translates into CASSLGAGGENTEAFF.

This clonotype was seen at least ten times. J is TRBJ2-5 and V is TRBV9; 11 bases match TRBD2. CDR3 length: 16 amino acids. CDR1 is SGDLS and CDR2 is YYNGEE in the germline V gene. Unmatched junction bases numbered 9, after V lost 3 bases and J lost 5 bases. In DNA, the CDR3 is TGTGCCAGCAGCGCTAGCGGGAGGACTACGTCGGAGACCCAGTACTTC. Translating gives CASSASGRTTSETQYF.

This clonotype was counted many times. The rearrangement links TRBV20-1 to TRBJ2-5, with 7 bases that match TRBD1. After removal of 5 bases from V and 0 bases from J, the junction contained 3 bases not matched to a gene. This CDR3 is 13 amino acids long. Germline CDR1 is DFQATT and CDR2 is SNEGSKA (reference sequence). The chain's CDR3 is CSAVTGDQETQYF. CDR3 nucleotides: TGCAGTGCTGTTACAGGGGACCAAGAGACCCAGTACTTC.

This clonotype was detected ten times or more. This chain links TRBV5-1 with TRBJ2-2, with D hard to call. Germline CDR1 and CDR2: SGHRS and YFSETQ. The CDR3 extends over 14 amino acids. The germline V and J ends were trimmed by 1 base and 3 bases, with 7 bases remaining between them. The DNA for the CDR3 is TGCGCCAGCAGCTTGTTCGGCGACACCGGGGAGCTGTTTTTT. It yields the protein CASSLFGDTGELFF.

This clonotype was counted ten times or more. The chain recombines TRBV7-2 with TRBJ2-7; D remains ambiguous. Germline V gene lookup returns CDR1 SGHTA and CDR2 FQGNSA. Trimming cost V 2 bases and J 3 bases, with 8 bases left between them. The CDR3 totals 13 residues. DNA for the CDR3: TGTGCCAGCAGCTTAAATACAGACTACGAGCAGTACTTC. Its translation is CASSLNTDYEQYF.

This clonotype came up a few times. The genes are TRBV15 and TRBJ2-7; no clear D. The CDR3 is 15 residues long. V dropped 1 base and J dropped 2 bases, with 12 bases sitting between them. Germline assignment: CDR1 LNHNV and CDR2 YYDKDF (reference sequence). The CDR3 DNA follows: TGTGCCACCAGCAGAGCGGGCCACATCCCCTACGAGCAGTACTTC. Translating gives CATSRAGHIPYEQYF. Drawing the rest from reference TRBV15 and TRBJ2-7, the complete variable domain is DAMVIQNPRYQVTQFGKPVTLSCSQTLNHNVMYWYQQKSSQAPKLLFHYYDKDFNNEADTPDNFQSRRPNTSFCFLDIRSPGLGDTAMYLCATSRAGHIPYEQYFGPGTRLTVT.

The CDR3 sequence is CSAIIGGRGQPQHF. CDR3 in DNA: TGCAGTGCTATAATAGGGGGAAGGGGCCAGCCCCAGCATTTT. The J gene is TRBJ1-5, the V gene TRBV20-1; weak D call: TRBD1 (6 bases). Germline V gene lookup returns CDR1 DFQATT and CDR2 SNEGSKA (reference sequence). V lost 4 bases and J lost 7, with 17 bases in between. The CDR3 sequence is 14 residues long.

The chain couples TRBV6-2 or TRBV6-3 to TRBJ1-1; D gene ambiguous. Germline-derived CDR1 and CDR2 are MNHEY and SVGEGT. V lost 5 bases and J 5 bases, leaving 12 bases between the germline ends. This CDR3 comprises 13 residues. This chain's CDR3 is CASSLGKQTEAFF. In nucleotides, the CDR3 is TGTGCCAGCAGTCTCGGAAAGCAAACTGAAGCTTTCTTT.